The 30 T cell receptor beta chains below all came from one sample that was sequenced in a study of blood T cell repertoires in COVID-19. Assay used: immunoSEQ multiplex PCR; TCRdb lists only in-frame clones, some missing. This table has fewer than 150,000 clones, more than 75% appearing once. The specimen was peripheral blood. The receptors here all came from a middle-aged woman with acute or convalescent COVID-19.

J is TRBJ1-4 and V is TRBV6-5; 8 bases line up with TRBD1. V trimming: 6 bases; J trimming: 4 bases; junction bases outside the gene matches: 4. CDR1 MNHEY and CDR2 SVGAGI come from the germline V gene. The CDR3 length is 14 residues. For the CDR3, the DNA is TGTGCCAGCAGAGACAGGGGCAATAATGAAAAACTGTTTTTT. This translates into CASRDRGNNEKLFF.

The CDR3 sequence is CASSKDGGVEGNTIYF. The DNA for the CDR3 is TGTGCCAGCAGCAAAGATGGCGGGGTGGAGGGAAACACCATATATTTT. This chain uses TRBV21-1 with TRBJ1-3. TRBV21-1 is deemed a pseudogene. This CDR3 comprises 16 residues.

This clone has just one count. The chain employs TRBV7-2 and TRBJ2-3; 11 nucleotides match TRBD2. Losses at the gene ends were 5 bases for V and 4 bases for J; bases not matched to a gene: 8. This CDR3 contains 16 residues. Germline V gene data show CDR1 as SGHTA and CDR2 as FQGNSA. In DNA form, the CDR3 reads TGTGCCAGCAGCCCCGATAGCGGGGGGGCCGCAGATACGCAGTATTTT. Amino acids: CASSPDSGGAADTQYF.

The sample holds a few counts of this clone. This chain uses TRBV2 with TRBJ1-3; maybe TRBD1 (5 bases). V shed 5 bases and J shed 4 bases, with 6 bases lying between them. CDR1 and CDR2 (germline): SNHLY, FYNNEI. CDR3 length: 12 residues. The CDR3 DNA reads TGTGCCAGCAGTACAGGAGGAAACACCATATATTTT. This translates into CASSTGGNTIYF.

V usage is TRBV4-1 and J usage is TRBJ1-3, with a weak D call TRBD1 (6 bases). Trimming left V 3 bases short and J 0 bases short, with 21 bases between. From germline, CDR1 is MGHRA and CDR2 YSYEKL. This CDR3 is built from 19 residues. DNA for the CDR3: TGCGCCAGCAGCCATCCATTTGACAGGAGTAAATTCTCTGGAAACACCATATATTTT. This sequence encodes CASSHPFDRSKFSGNTIYF.

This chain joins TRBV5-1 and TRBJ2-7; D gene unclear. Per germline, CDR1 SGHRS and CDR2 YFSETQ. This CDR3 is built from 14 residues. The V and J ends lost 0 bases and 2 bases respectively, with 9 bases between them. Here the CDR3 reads CASSLVVTPYEQYF. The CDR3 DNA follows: TGCGCCAGCAGCTTGGTAGTTACGCCCTACGAGCAGTACTTC.

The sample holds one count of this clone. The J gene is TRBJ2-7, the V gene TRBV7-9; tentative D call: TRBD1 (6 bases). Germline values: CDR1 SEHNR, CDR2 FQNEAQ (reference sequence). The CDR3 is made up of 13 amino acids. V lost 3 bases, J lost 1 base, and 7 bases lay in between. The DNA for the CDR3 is TGTGCCAGCAGCTTTACAGGGTCCTACGAGCAGTACTTC. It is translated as CASSFTGSYEQYF.

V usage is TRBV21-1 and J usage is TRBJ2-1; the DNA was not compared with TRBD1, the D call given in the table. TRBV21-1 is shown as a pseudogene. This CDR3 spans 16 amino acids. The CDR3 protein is CASSKADGTGVNEQFF. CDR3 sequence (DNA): TGTGCCAGCAGCAAAGCGGATGGGACAGGGGTCAATGAGCAGTTCTTC.

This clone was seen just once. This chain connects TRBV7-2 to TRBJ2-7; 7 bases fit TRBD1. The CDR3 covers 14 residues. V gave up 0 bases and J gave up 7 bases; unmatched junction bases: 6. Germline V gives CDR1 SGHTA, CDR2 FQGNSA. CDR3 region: CASSLALRTGEQYF. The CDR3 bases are TGTGCCAGCAGCTTAGCATTGAGGACAGGAGAGCAGTACTTC.

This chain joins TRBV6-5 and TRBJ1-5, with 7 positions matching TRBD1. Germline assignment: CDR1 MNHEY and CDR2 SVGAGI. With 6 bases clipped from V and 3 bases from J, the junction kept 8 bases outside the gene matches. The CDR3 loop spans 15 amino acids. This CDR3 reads CASSSGQRYNQPQHF. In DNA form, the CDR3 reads TGTGCCAGCAGCTCGGGACAGCGATACAATCAGCCCCAGCATTTT.

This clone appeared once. CDR3 amino acids: CARNRETNYGYTF. The DNA for the CDR3 is TGTGCCAGAAACAGGGAGACTAACTATGGCTACACCTTC. The chain couples TRBV2 to TRBJ1-2; the D gene is possibly TRBD1 (6 bases). The length of the CDR3 is 13 residues. CDR1 SNHLY and CDR2 FYNNEI come from the germline V gene. V lost 9 bases to trimming and J lost 0 bases, with 11 bases between them.

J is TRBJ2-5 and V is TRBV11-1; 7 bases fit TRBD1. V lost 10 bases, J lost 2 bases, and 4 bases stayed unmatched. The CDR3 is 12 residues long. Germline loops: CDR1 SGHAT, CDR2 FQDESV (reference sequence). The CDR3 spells CATRTGQETQYF. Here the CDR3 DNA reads TGTGCCACCCGGACAGGTCAAGAGACCCAGTACTTC.

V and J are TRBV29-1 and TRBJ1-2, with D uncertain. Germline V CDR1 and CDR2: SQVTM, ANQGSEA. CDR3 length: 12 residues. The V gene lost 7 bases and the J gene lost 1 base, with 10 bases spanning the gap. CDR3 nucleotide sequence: TGCAGCGGGACTCCTAATAACTATGGCTACACCTTC. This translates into CSGTPNNYGYTF.

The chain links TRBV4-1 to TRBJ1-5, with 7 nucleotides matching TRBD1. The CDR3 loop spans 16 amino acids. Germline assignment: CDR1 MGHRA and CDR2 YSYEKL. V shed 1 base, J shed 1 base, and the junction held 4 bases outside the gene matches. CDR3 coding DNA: TGCGCCAGCAGCCAAGCCCCAGGGGGGAGCAATCAGCCCCAGCATTTT. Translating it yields CASSQAPGGSNQPQHF.

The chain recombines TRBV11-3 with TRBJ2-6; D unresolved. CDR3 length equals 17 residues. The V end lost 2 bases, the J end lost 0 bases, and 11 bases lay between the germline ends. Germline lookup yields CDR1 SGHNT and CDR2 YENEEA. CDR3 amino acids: CASSLLALFSGANVLTF. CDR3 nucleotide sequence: TGTGCCAGCAGCTTACTCGCGCTCTTCTCTGGGGCCAACGTCCTGACTTTC.

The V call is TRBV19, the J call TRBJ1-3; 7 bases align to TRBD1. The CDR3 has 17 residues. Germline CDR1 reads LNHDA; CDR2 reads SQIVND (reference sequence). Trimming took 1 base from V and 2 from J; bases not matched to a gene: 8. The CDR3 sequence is CASSIGPTGETGNTIYF. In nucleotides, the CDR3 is TGTGCCAGTAGTATAGGGCCCACAGGGGAAACTGGAAACACCATATATTTT. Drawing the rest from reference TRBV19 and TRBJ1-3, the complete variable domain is DGGITQSPKYLFRKEGQNVTLSCEQNLNHDAMYWYRQDPGQGLRLIYYSQIVNDFQKGDIAEGYSVSREKKESFPLTVTSAQKNPTAFYLCASSIGPTGETGNTIYFGEGSWLTVV.

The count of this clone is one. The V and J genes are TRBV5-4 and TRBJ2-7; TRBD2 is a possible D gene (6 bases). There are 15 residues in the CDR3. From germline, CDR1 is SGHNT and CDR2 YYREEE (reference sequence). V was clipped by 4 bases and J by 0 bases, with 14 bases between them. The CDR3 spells CASSPGTSSSYEQYF. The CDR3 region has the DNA TGTGCCAGCAGCCCCGGGACTTCCAGCTCCTACGAGCAGTACTTC.

CDR3 in amino acids: CASNKRTDTNYGYTF. CDR3 nucleotides: TGTGCCAGCAACAAGAGGACAGACACTAACTATGGCTACACCTTC. The chain combines TRBV5-4 with TRBJ1-2; D perhaps matches TRBD1 (6 bases). The germline gives CDR1 SGHNT, CDR2 YYREEE (reference sequence). Trimming left V 6 bases short and J 0 bases short, with 15 bases between. This CDR3 spans 15 amino acids.

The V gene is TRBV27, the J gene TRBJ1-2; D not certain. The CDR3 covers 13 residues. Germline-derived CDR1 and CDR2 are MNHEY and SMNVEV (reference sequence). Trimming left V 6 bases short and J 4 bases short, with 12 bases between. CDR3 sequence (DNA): TGTGCCAGCAGCGTCGCGGGTCTCTATGGCTACACCTTC. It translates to CASSVAGLYGYTF.

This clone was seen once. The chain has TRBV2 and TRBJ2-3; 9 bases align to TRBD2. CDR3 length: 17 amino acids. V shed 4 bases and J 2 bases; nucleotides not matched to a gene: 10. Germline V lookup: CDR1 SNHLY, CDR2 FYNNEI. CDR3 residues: CASSVDRRGGHTDTQYF. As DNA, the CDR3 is TGTGCCAGCAGTGTAGATCGGCGGGGGGGCCACACAGATACGCAGTATTTT.

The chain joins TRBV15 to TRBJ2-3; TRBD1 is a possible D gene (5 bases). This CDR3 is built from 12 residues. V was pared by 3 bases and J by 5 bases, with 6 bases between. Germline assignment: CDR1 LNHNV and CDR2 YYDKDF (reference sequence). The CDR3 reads CATSRGQDTQYF. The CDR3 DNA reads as TGTGCCACCAGCAGGGGGCAAGATACGCAGTATTTT.

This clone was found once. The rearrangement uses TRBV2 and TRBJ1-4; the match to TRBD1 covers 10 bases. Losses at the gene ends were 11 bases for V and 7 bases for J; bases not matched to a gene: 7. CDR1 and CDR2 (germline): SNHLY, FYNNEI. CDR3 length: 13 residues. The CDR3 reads CAVTGTGVEKLFF. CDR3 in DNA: TGTGCCGTAACCGGGACAGGGGTTGAAAAACTGTTTTTT.

CDR3 amino acids: CASSYSAGNTF. CDR3 nucleotide sequence: TGTGCCAGCAGTTACTCCGCAGGGAATACCTTC. The V gene is TRBV6-6, the J gene TRBJ1-2; tentatively, D is TRBD1 (5 bases). CDR3 length equals 11 residues. The V end lost 0 bases, the J end lost 14 bases, and 10 bases lay between the germline ends. CDR1 and CDR2 (germline): MNHNY, SVGAGI (reference sequence).

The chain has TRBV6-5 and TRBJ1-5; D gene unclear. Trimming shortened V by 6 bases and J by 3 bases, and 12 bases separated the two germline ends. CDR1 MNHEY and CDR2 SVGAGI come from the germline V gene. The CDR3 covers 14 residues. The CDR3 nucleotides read TGTGCCAGCAGCCCCGGTTCTTTCAATCAGCCCCAGCATTTT. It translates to CASSPGSFNQPQHF.

The CDR3 protein is CASRRGMNYGYTF. CDR3 sequence (DNA): TGTGCCAGCAGACGGGGTATGAACTATGGCTACACCTTC. This chain joins TRBV6-5 and TRBJ1-2; D unresolved. V was clipped by 6 bases and J by 2 bases, with 10 bases between them. The CDR3 is 13 residues long. Germline assignment: CDR1 MNHEY and CDR2 SVGAGI.

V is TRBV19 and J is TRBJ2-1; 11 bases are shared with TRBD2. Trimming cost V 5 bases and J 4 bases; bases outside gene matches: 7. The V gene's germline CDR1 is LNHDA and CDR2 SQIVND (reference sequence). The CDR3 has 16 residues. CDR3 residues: CASSLSTSGGYNEQFF. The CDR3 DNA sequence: TGTGCCAGTAGTCTTTCCACTAGCGGGGGTTACAATGAGCAGTTCTTC. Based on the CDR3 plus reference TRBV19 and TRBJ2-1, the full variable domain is DGGITQSPKYLFRKEGQNVTLSCEQNLNHDAMYWYRQDPGQGLRLIYYSQIVNDFQKGDIAEGYSVSREKKESFPLTVTSAQKNPTAFYLCASSLSTSGGYNEQFFGPGTRLTVL.

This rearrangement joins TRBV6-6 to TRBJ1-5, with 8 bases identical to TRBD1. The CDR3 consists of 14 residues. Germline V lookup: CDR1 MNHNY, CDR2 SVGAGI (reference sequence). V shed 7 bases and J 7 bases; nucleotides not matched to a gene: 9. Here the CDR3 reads CASISPGGWQPQHF. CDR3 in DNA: TGTGCCAGCATTTCCCCAGGGGGCTGGCAGCCCCAGCATTTT.

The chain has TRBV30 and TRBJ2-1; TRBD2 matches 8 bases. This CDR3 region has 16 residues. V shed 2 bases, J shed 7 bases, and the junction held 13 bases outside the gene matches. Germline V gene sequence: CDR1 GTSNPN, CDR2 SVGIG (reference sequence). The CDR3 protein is CAWSPLGLAGGNEQFF. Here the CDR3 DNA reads TGTGCCTGGAGTCCTCTCGGGCTAGCGGGTGGGAATGAGCAGTTCTTC. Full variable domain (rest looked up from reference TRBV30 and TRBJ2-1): SQTIHQWPATLVQPVGSPLSLECTVEGTSNPNLYWYRQAAGRGLQLLFYSVGIGQISSEVPQNLSASRPQDRQFILSSKKLLLSDSGFYLCAWSPLGLAGGNEQFFGPGTRLTVL.

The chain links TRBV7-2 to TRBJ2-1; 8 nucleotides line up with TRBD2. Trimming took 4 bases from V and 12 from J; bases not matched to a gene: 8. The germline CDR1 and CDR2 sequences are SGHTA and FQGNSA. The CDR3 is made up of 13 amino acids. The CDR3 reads CASSSGLARWQFF. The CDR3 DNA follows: TGTGCCAGCAGCTCTGGACTAGCAAGGTGGCAGTTCTTC.

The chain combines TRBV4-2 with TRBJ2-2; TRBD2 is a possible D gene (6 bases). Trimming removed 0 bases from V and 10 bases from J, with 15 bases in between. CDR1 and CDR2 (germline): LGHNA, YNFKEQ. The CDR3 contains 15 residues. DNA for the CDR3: TGTGCCAGCAGCCAAGATCTGGGACTGGGGAAGGAGCTGTTTTTT. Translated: CASSQDLGLGKELFF.